One and the same sample provided the 31 T cell receptor beta chains below, sequenced in a study of sequential checkpoint blockade in melanoma. Specified treatment: randomized to nivolumab then ipilimumab (arm A) or the reverse (arm B). Sequenced by immunoSEQ multiplex PCR; TCRdb stores in-frame clones only, minus some. The table shows roughly 2,800 clones, with about 20% occurring only once. Sequenced here: tumor tissue (inferred from file names), sampled from a patient given nivolumab and ipilimumab in sequence. The source of these receptors is a human donor with melanoma.

This clone was detected only a few times. The chain couples TRBV7-6 to TRBJ2-3; 10 positions agree with TRBD2. The junction had 10 bases not matched to a gene; V was cut back by 5 bases and J by 2 bases. The CDR3 extends over 17 amino acids. CDR1 and CDR2 (germline): SGHVS, FNYEAQ. The CDR3 DNA follows: TGTGCCAGCAGCCTCCCCCTTAGCGGGGGGTCCACAGATACGCAGTATTTT. Its translation is CASSLPLSGGSTDTQYF.

This clone ranks as medium-sized. The chain is built from TRBV11-3 and TRBJ2-1; TRBD2 matches at 7 bases. V lost 1 base and J lost 2; bases outside the gene matches: 8. The CDR3 extends over 17 amino acids. CDR1 SGHNT and CDR2 YENEEA come from the germline V gene. Written as DNA, the CDR3 is TGTGCCAGCAGCTTAGTCTCCGGACTAGGCACCTACAATGAGCAGTTCTTC. Protein: CASSLVSGLGTYNEQFF.

The chain carries TRBV15 and TRBJ1-2; no reliable D call. Germline lookup yields CDR1 LNHNV and CDR2 YYDKDF (reference sequence). V was trimmed by 0 bases and J by 0 bases, leaving 11 bases between them. CDR3 size: 16 residues. CDR3: CATSRDSEVPNYGYTF. CDR3 DNA sequence: TGTGCCACCAGCAGAGATTCAGAAGTTCCTAACTATGGCTACACCTTC.

This clone is termed large. The genes are TRBV11-3 and TRBJ2-2; a weak D match, TRBD2 (6 bases). The CDR3 is 15 residues long. V lost 6 bases and J 0 bases, leaving 11 bases between the germline ends. Per germline, CDR1 SGHNT and CDR2 YENEEA. The chain's CDR3 is CASRRDPANTGELFF. CDR3 DNA sequence: TGTGCCAGCAGGCGGGACCCTGCGAACACCGGGGAGCTGTTTTTT.

The V and J genes are TRBV19 and TRBJ2-1; D is possibly TRBD1 (5 bases). The CDR3 runs 13 residues. Per the germline V gene, CDR1 is LNHDA and CDR2 is SQIVND (reference sequence). Trimming shortened V by 3 bases and J by 10 bases, and 13 bases separated the two germline ends. CDR3 region: CASSMGPHQEQFF. For the CDR3, the DNA is TGTGCCAGTAGTATGGGGCCCCATCAGGAGCAGTTCTTC.

In its sample, this clone ranks as medium-sized. This sequence joins TRBV11-3 and TRBJ1-4, with 7 bases aligning to TRBD1. The CDR3 spans 15 residues. V lost 4 bases, J lost 7 bases, and 9 bases stayed unmatched. CDR1 is SGHNT, CDR2 YENEEA, per germline. The CDR3 sequence: CASSYVTGTSEKLFF. DNA for the CDR3: TGTGCCAGCAGCTACGTGACAGGGACCAGTGAAAAACTGTTTTTT.

The CDR3 reads CASSGGTGGKTEAFF. CDR3 nucleotide sequence: TGTGCCAGCAGTGGAGGGACAGGGGGCAAGACTGAAGCTTTCTTT. The V call is TRBV9, the J call TRBJ1-1, with TRBD1 matching 12 bases. V lost 5 bases, J lost 5 bases, and 7 bases stayed unmatched. This CDR3 is built from 15 residues. Germline assignment: CDR1 SGDLS and CDR2 YYNGEE.

The rearrangement joins TRBV18 to TRBJ1-1; tentatively, D is TRBD1 (6 bases). The length of the CDR3 is 14 residues. Germline CDR1 reads KGHSH; CDR2 reads LQKENI. Deletions cut 3 bases from V and 5 bases from J, with 13 bases between. Here the CDR3 reads CASSPGGAGTEAFF. DNA for the CDR3: TGTGCCAGCTCACCGGGGGGGGCCGGGACTGAAGCTTTCTTT.

In its sample, this clone ranks as medium-sized. V and J are TRBV28 and TRBJ1-4, with D maybe TRBD1 (6 bases). Germline CDR1 MDHEN, CDR2 SYDVKM. The V end lost 3 bases, the J end lost 8 bases, and 13 bases lay between the germline ends. The CDR3 contains 14 residues. The CDR3 is CASSFAGRGEKLFF. The DNA for the CDR3 is TGTGCCAGCAGTTTTGCAGGGAGGGGGGAAAAACTGTTTTTT.

This clone appeared many times. The chain employs TRBV9 and TRBJ1-2, with 8 bases matching TRBD1. The CDR3 is made up of 16 amino acids. J lost 2 bases, V lost 2 bases, and 8 bases had no gene match. CDR1 is SGDLS and CDR2 is YYNGEE in the germline V gene. As DNA, the CDR3 is TGTGCCAGCAGCGTCACCTTGACAGGGGTCAACTATGGCTACACCTTC. This codes for CASSVTLTGVNYGYTF.

This clone was seen more than once but under ten times. The rearrangement joins TRBV18 to TRBJ1-1; D might be TRBD1 (5 bases). V shed 0 bases and J shed 2 bases, with 7 bases lying between them. The CDR3 loop spans 14 amino acids. Germline-derived CDR1 and CDR2 are KGHSH and LQKENI. The CDR3 bases are TGTGCCAGCTCACCACCGAGGGGAAACACTGAAGCTTTCTTT. Translated: CASSPPRGNTEAFF.

This clone came up a few times. The chain carries TRBV6-8 and TRBJ1-1, with D hard to call. Germline V lookup: CDR1 MNHGY, CDR2 SAAAGT. The CDR3 has 12 residues. V lost 6 bases and J lost 1, with 6 bases in between. The CDR3 DNA reads TGTGCCAGCAGAGATCCGAACACTGAAGCTTTCTTT. Its translation: CASRDPNTEAFF.

This clone was picked up a small number of times. The CDR3 loop reads CASKERTLVYNEQFF. The CDR3 nucleotides read TGTGCCAGCAAGGAGCGGACCCTGGTCTACAATGAGCAGTTCTTC. V usage is TRBV6-8 and J usage is TRBJ2-1; the D gene is possibly TRBD2 (5 bases). The CDR3 spans 15 residues. Germline CDR1 is MNHGY and CDR2 is SAAAGT. The germline V and J ends were trimmed by 7 bases and 3 bases, with 16 bases remaining between them.

This clone was seen a handful of times. The V gene is TRBV11-3, the J gene TRBJ1-4; possibly TRBD1 for D (6 bases). This CDR3 comprises 15 residues. Per germline, CDR1 SGHNT and CDR2 YENEEA. V gave up 1 base and J gave up 9 bases, with 15 bases separating them. CDR3 sequence: CASSLGGDTSKKLFF. CDR3 coding DNA: TGTGCCAGCAGCTTAGGAGGGGACACGTCCAAAAAACTGTTTTTT.

In its sample, this clone was seen a few times. The V gene is TRBV11-3, the J gene TRBJ2-7; TRBD1 aligns across 11 bases. Trimming removed 5 bases from V and 6 bases from J; junction bases left unmatched: 6. The CDR3 sequence is 14 residues long. CDR1 is SGHNT, CDR2 YENEEA, per germline. CDR3 in amino acids: CASSKEGTGGEQYF. CDR3 nucleotide sequence: TGTGCCAGCAGCAAAGAAGGGACAGGGGGCGAGCAGTACTTC.

Within the sample, this clone is medium-sized (0.01 to 0.1%). This chain links TRBV30 with TRBJ1-1; 10 nucleotides agree with TRBD1. This CDR3 region has 15 residues. CDR1 and CDR2 from the germline V gene are GTSNPN and SVGIG (reference sequence). With 2 bases clipped from V and 3 bases from J, the junction kept 6 bases outside the gene matches. CDR3 sequence: CAWSTRQGAYTEAFF. The CDR3 region has the DNA TGTGCCTGGAGTACGAGACAGGGGGCGTACACTGAAGCTTTCTTT.

This clone was detected a few times. V gene TRBV11-3 combines with J gene TRBJ2-3; D is unresolved. There are 18 residues in the CDR3. Germline CDR1 and CDR2: SGHNT and YENEEA. Trimming took off 5 bases at V and 4 bases at J, with 25 bases between the two ends. The CDR3 coding sequence is TGTGCCAGCAGCAAACCGATTAGTCTAGGCGTTTATCCAGATACGCAGTATTTT. Translation gives CASSKPISLGVYPDTQYF.

This clone is deemed medium-sized (0.01 to 0.1%). The chain carries TRBV11-3 and TRBJ2-7, with TRBD2 as a possible D gene (6 bases). CDR1 is SGHNT, CDR2 YENEEA, per germline. Trimming shortened V by 5 bases and J by 2 bases, and 16 bases separated the two germline ends. The CDR3 is 15 amino acids. The CDR3 DNA sequence: TGTGCCAGCAGCCAGACGCGGGGACTTACCTACGAGCAGTACTTC. Translating it yields CASSQTRGLTYEQYF.

This rearrangement joins TRBV18 to TRBJ2-1; 13 bases match TRBD2. The CDR3 sequence is 15 residues long. Trimming removed 2 bases from V and 7 bases from J; junction bases left unmatched: 2. The germline V gene encodes CDR1 KGHSH and CDR2 LQKENI. CDR3 DNA: TGTGCCAGCTCACCAGGACTAGCGGGGGTGAATGAGCAGTTCTTC. It codes for CASSPGLAGVNEQFF.

This clone was counted a few times. The chain is built from TRBV6-7 and TRBJ1-1, with unresolved D. TRBV6-7 is treated as an ORF (open reading frame) with a function not yet certain. CDR3 size: 11 residues. Trimming removed 7 bases from V and 0 bases from J, with 3 bases in between. The CDR3 sequence is CASKMNTEAFF. The DNA of the CDR3 is TGTGCCAGCAAGATGAACACTGAAGCTTTCTTT.

V gene TRBV30 combines with J gene TRBJ2-7, with D perhaps TRBD2 (6 bases). The CDR3 is 16 amino acids. V was trimmed by 3 bases and J by 1 base, leaving 19 bases between them. From germline, CDR1 is GTSNPN and CDR2 SVGIG (reference sequence). The CDR3 DNA reads as TGTGCCTGGAGCCCAAGACTAGGACTTTTTTCCTACGAGCAGTACTTC. Translating it yields CAWSPRLGLFSYEQYF.

This clone counts as medium-sized. V gene TRBV6-8 combines with J gene TRBJ2-2; D might be TRBD1 or TRBD2, each matching 5 bases. Deletions cut 8 bases from V and 6 bases from J, with 16 bases between. Germline V CDR1 and CDR2: MNHGY, SAAAGT. The CDR3 length is 14 residues. The CDR3 nucleotides are TGTGCCAGCGATGACTGGGACGGCGCCGGGGAGCTGTTTTTT. It translates to CASDDWDGAGELFF.

This clone appeared a few times. V gene TRBV18 combines with J gene TRBJ1-5; 7 bases align to TRBD1. The CDR3 is made up of 16 amino acids. Germline lookup yields CDR1 KGHSH and CDR2 LQKENI. Unmatched junction bases numbered 9, after V lost 5 bases and J lost 2 bases. The CDR3 nucleotides are TGTGCCAGCTCAGCTGACAGGGCGGGTGGCAATCAGCCCCAGCATTTT. Translating gives CASSADRAGGNQPQHF.

This clone has a count of ten or more. The rearrangement uses TRBV11-3 and TRBJ2-7; 15 positions agree with TRBD2. Trimming took 5 bases from V and 6 from J; bases not matched to a gene: 2. Germline assignment: CDR1 SGHNT and CDR2 YENEEA. The CDR3 spans 14 residues. The CDR3 is CASSAGLAGGEQYF. The CDR3 DNA sequence: TGTGCCAGCAGCGCGGGACTAGCGGGGGGCGAGCAGTACTTC.

This clone occurred many times. The rearrangement uses TRBV9 and TRBJ2-5; TRBD1 matches at 9 bases. The CDR3 is 16 amino acids. The germline CDR1 and CDR2 sequences are SGDLS and YYNGEE. V shed 4 bases, J shed 4 bases, and the junction held 11 bases outside the gene matches. In nucleotides, the CDR3 is TGTGCCAGCAGCTTATCTGGACAGGGGCGCCCAGAGACCCAGTACTTC. Translation: CASSLSGQGRPETQYF.

This chain uses TRBV29-1 with TRBJ2-3; D not resolved. Trimming shortened V by 5 bases and J by 4 bases, and 13 bases separated the two germline ends. The CDR3 is made up of 13 amino acids. Germline V gene lookup returns CDR1 SQVTM and CDR2 ANQGSEA. The CDR3 nucleotides read TGCAGCGTTCTATGGGATCTCGCAGATACGCAGTATTTT. Amino acid sequence: CSVLWDLADTQYF.

By share of the sample, this clone is hyperexpanded. The chain combines TRBV28 with TRBJ2-1; perhaps D is TRBD1 or TRBD2 (5 bases each). The CDR3 totals 13 residues. Between the trimmed V and J ends, which lost 5 bases and 3 bases, there was a span of 8 bases. Germline CDR1 is MDHEN and CDR2 is SYDVKM. The CDR3 DNA reads as TGTGCCAGCAGTGTGGGGGACTACAATGAGCAGTTCTTC. Translated: CASSVGDYNEQFF.

The sample holds many counts of this clone. The rearrangement joins TRBV11-3 to TRBJ2-1, with D tentatively TRBD2 (6 bases). The V and J ends lost 2 bases and 6 bases respectively, with 11 bases between them. The CDR3 is made up of 14 amino acids. Germline CDR1 is SGHNT and CDR2 is YENEEA. In DNA form, the CDR3 reads TGTGCCAGCAGCTTATCTGCGGGGCCCAATGAGCAGTTCTTC. It encodes CASSLSAGPNEQFF.

The chain recombines TRBV5-1 with TRBJ2-7; 9 nucleotides agree with TRBD1. The CDR3 consists of 17 residues. The germline V gene encodes CDR1 SGHRS and CDR2 YFSETQ. The V segment lost 4 bases and the J segment 2 bases; nucleotides outside the gene matches: 13. The CDR3 is CASSDPSGTGPPYEQYF. The CDR3 DNA sequence: TGCGCCAGCAGCGACCCATCAGGGACAGGGCCACCCTACGAGCAGTACTTC.

This clone was seen more than once but under ten times. The DNA for the CDR3 is TGTGCCAGCGCGAGACTGTACTCTGGAAACACCATATATTTT. This encodes CASARLYSGNTIYF. V usage is TRBV6-8 and J usage is TRBJ1-3, with D hard to call. Trimming cost V 8 bases and J 0 bases, with 11 bases left between them. The CDR3 sequence is 14 residues long. Per the germline V gene, CDR1 is MNHGY and CDR2 is SAAAGT.

This clone has just a few counts. V is TRBV9 and J is TRBJ2-7; TRBD2 aligns across 13 bases. The CDR3 sequence is 18 residues long. The germline V gene has CDR1 SGDLS and CDR2 YYNGEE. The ends lost 3 bases at V and 2 bases at J; junction bases unmatched: 11. CDR3 nucleotide sequence: TGTGCCAGCAGCGACTCACCCACTAGCGGGGGGGATACCTACGAGCAGTACTTC. Its protein is CASSDSPTSGGDTYEQYF.